These 13 T cell receptor beta chains were sequenced from one sample in a study of T cell responses to AZD1222 COVID-19 vaccine. The protocol was immunoSEQ multiplex PCR, while the TCRdb copy is restricted to in-frame clones and leaves out a portion. The sample yields more than 95,000 clones, about 90% seen once. This material consisted of peripheral blood, taken on day 0 of AZD1222 vaccination. These TCRs come from an adult in good health.

The V call is TRBV5-1, the J call TRBJ2-7; the D gene is possibly TRBD1 (6 bases). CDR3 length: 14 amino acids. Germline CDR1 reads SGHRS; CDR2 reads YFSETQ. V was clipped by 2 bases and J by 3 bases, with 12 bases between them. In DNA form, the CDR3 reads TGCGCCAGCAGCTTTAACCGGGACATCTACGAGCAGTACTTC. Translated, it gives CASSFNRDIYEQYF. The full variable domain, with the rest looked up from reference TRBV5-1 and TRBJ2-7, is KAGVTQTPRYLIKTRGQQVTLSCSPISGHRSVSWYQQTPGQGLQFLFEYFSETQRNKGNFPGRFSGRQFSNSRSEMNVSTLELGDSALYLCASSFNRDIYEQYFGPGTRLTVT.

The count of this clone is one. The V and J genes are TRBV6-5 and TRBJ2-5; D unresolved. With 0 bases removed from V and 7 bases from J, the gap between germline ends came to 15 bases. The CDR3 consists of 15 residues. Germline V lookup: CDR1 MNHEY, CDR2 SVGAGI. In nucleotides, the CDR3 is TGTGCCAGCAGTTACTCGTCAGAGACCATCGGGACCCAGTACTTC. It is translated as CASSYSSETIGTQYF.

The CDR3 region is CASSPGQFGKKLFF. The DNA of the CDR3 is TGTGCCAGCAGTCCCGGACAGTTTGGGAAAAAACTGTTTTTT. This chain uses TRBV28 with TRBJ1-4; possible D gene TRBD1, 6 bases. V was shortened by 5 bases and J by 9 bases, with 16 bases between the two germline ends. Germline lookup yields CDR1 MDHEN and CDR2 SYDVKM. The CDR3 length is 14 residues.

The chain recombines TRBV28 with TRBJ1-4; 8 bases fit TRBD1. In germline, CDR1 is MDHEN, CDR2 SYDVKM. The CDR3 contains 15 residues. The V and J ends lost 7 bases and 7 bases, in that order; junction bases with no gene match: 11. The CDR3 coding sequence is TGTGCCAGCACCTCGGGACAGGACGCACCTGAAAAACTGTTTTTT. It specifies CASTSGQDAPEKLFF.

The chain combines TRBV12-3 or TRBV12-4 with TRBJ2-1, with TRBD1 matching 7 bases. V lost 5 bases to trimming and J lost 8 bases; unmatched junction nucleotides: 3. CDR3 length equals 12 residues. The CDR3 region has the DNA TGTGCCAGCAGTCCAACAGGGGATGAGCAGTTCTTC. This encodes CASSPTGDEQFF.

About this clone: A read error may produce the germline difference seen at one junction end. V and J are TRBV28 and TRBJ2-7, with a weak D call TRBD2 (6 bases). The CDR3 consists of 17 residues. CDR1 and CDR2 from the germline V gene are MDHEN and SYDVKM. The CDR3 is CASTLHRWGERSNEQYF. The CDR3 DNA is TGTGCCAGCACTCTCCACAGGTGGGGGGAGCGCTCCAACGAGCAGTACTTC.

The gene calls are TRBV5-1 and TRBJ2-1; TRBD2 matches 12 bases. The trim removed 4 bases at V and 0 bases at J, leaving 2 bases unmatched. The germline CDR1 and CDR2 sequences are SGHRS and YFSETQ. The CDR3 totals 16 residues. DNA of the CDR3: TGCGCCAGCAGCCTGACTAGCGGGAGCTCCTACAATGAGCAGTTCTTC. Protein sequence: CASSLTSGSSYNEQFF.

The chain is built from TRBV7-3 and TRBJ2-2, with TRBD2 matching 11 bases. This CDR3 region has 15 residues. CDR1 and CDR2 (germline): SGHTA, FQGTGA. The ends lost 3 bases at V and 4 bases at J; junction bases unmatched: 1. The CDR3 region has the DNA TGTGCCAGCAGCTTCCTAGCGGGGGGCACCGGGGAGCTGTTTTTT. It encodes CASSFLAGGTGELFF.

Only a few counts were recorded for this clone. The chain carries TRBV30 and TRBJ1-5; D remains ambiguous. The CDR3 length is 13 residues. Trimming shortened V by 2 bases and J by 2 bases, and 7 bases separated the two germline ends. The germline gives CDR1 GTSNPN, CDR2 SVGIG (reference sequence). CDR3 sequence (DNA): TGTGCCTGGAGTCGGGAGGGCAATCAGCCCCAGCATTTT. It encodes CAWSREGNQPQHF.

The chain carries TRBV13 and TRBJ2-7; no firm D call. Trimming removed 4 bases at V and 0 bases at J, with 10 bases between. The CDR3 loop spans 14 amino acids. Germline CDR1 PRHDT, CDR2 FYEKMQ (reference sequence). CDR3 sequence (DNA): TGTGCCAGCAGCTCCCAGGATATCTCCTACGAGCAGTACTTC. Translation: CASSSQDISYEQYF.

Turning to this clone: Other DNA variants within this sample encode the same CDR3. This chain joins TRBV12-3 or TRBV12-4 and TRBJ2-7, with 7 nucleotides matching TRBD1. This CDR3 has 13 amino acids. Trimming took 5 bases from V and 3 from J; bases not matched to a gene: 4. Written as DNA, the CDR3 is TGTGCCAGCAGTCCGGGGACAGTCTACGAGCAGTACTTC. Its translation: CASSPGTVYEQYF.

The table lists this clone with a count of one. This rearrangement joins TRBV3-1 (or the pseudogene TRBV3-2) to TRBJ1-2, with a possible D match to TRBD1 (5 bases). The CDR3 covers 13 residues. Germline CDR1 reads LGHDT; CDR2 reads YNNKEL (reference sequence). Trimming stripped 3 bases from V and 5 bases from J, with 10 bases between. CDR3 region: CASSQRGGYGYTF. In nucleotides, the CDR3 is TGTGCCAGCAGCCAGAGGGGAGGGTATGGCTACACCTTC.

The CDR3 DNA sequence: TGTGCCAGCAGCAGGACTAGCGGGAGGGCCTGGGAGACCCAGTACTTC. Translated: CASSRTSGRAWETQYF. The V gene is TRBV3-1 (or the pseudogene TRBV3-2), the J gene TRBJ2-5, with 15 bases that match TRBD2. This CDR3 region has 16 residues. The junction had 6 bases not matched to a gene; V was cut back by 5 bases and J by 5 bases. CDR1 is LGHDT, CDR2 YNNKEL, per germline (reference sequence).